The 16 T cell receptor beta chains below were found in one sample sequenced in a study of graft-versus-host responses after intestinal transplantation. Method: immunoSEQ multiplex PCR; TCRdb's copy keeps in-frame clones and lacks some. The table includes approximately 100,000 clones, 75% to 90% detected once. These TCRs' antigens remain unknown. Sequencing used unstimulated CD4+ T cells sorted from spleen or lymph node cells, obtained before intestinal transplant. The source is a human donor who received an intestinal transplant.

The chain joins TRBV2 to TRBJ2-7, with a possible D match to TRBD2 (7 bases). Germline lookup yields CDR1 SNHLY and CDR2 FYNNEI. Trimming shortened V by 8 bases and J by 1 base, and 15 bases separated the two germline ends. The CDR3 has 14 amino acids. The CDR3 spells CASLKRGGSYEQYF. The DNA for the CDR3 is TGTGCCAGCCTGAAAAGGGGGGGTTCCTACGAGCAGTACTTC.

The rearrangement joins TRBV2 to TRBJ2-2; D not certain. Per germline, CDR1 SNHLY and CDR2 FYNNEI. Trimming left V 2 bases short and J 1 base short, with 8 bases between. The CDR3 is 15 amino acids. Here the CDR3 reads CASSEWRKNTGELFF. CDR3 coding DNA: TGTGCCAGCAGTGAATGGCGGAAGAACACCGGGGAGCTGTTTTTT.

CDR3 DNA: TGTGCCAGCAGCTTAGGATCCCTAGGAGGGCTGTTTTTT. It translates to CASSLGSLGGLFF. This chain joins TRBV11-2 and TRBJ2-2; TRBD2 might be the D (5 bases). The germline V gene has CDR1 SGHAT and CDR2 FQNNGV. The CDR3 spans 13 residues. V lost 1 base and J lost 13, with 13 bases in between.

The chain is built from TRBV5-1 and TRBJ1-1; possibly TRBD1 for D (5 bases). V lost 4 bases to trimming and J lost 6 bases, with 16 bases between them. CDR1 and CDR2 from the germline V gene are SGHRS and YFSETQ. The length of the CDR3 is 14 residues. CDR3 nucleotides: TGCGCCAGCAGCCCCTGGGGGGGGGACGCTGAAGCTTTCTTT. This encodes CASSPWGGDAEAFF.

About this clone itself: The junction departs from the called germline gene at one end, perhaps through a read error. J is TRBJ2-1 and V is TRBV7-7, with unresolved D. The germline V gene encodes CDR1 SSHAT and CDR2 FNYEAQ (reference sequence). The CDR3 spans 13 residues. CDR3 coding DNA: TGTGCTAGCAGCTTAATTGGGCGCGATGAGCAGTTCTTC. Protein: CASSLIGRDEQFF.

The chain couples TRBV5-5 to TRBJ2-1, with 14 bases aligning to TRBD2. The CDR3 is 19 amino acids. The V segment lost 4 bases and the J segment 2 bases; nucleotides outside the gene matches: 11. In germline, CDR1 is SGHKS, CDR2 YYEKEE (reference sequence). The CDR3 sequence is CASSPRTSGGTTAYNEQFF. For the CDR3, the DNA is TGTGCCAGCAGCCCCCGGACTAGCGGGGGGACAACCGCCTACAATGAGCAGTTCTTC. Combining the CDR3 with reference TRBV5-5 and TRBJ2-1 gives the whole variable domain DAGVTQSPTHLIKTRGQQVTLRCSPISGHKSVSWYQQVLGQGPQFIFQYYEKEERGRGNFPDRFSARQFPNYSSELNVNALLLGDSALYLCASSPRTSGGTTAYNEQFFGPGTRLTVL.

J is TRBJ2-7 and V is TRBV16; 7 bases agree with TRBD1. Germline CDR1 and CDR2: KGHSY and FQNENV. The CDR3 length is 15 residues. V trimming: 7 bases; J trimming: 2 bases; junction bases outside the gene matches: 11. CDR3 amino acids: CASMRADRATYEQYF. The DNA for the CDR3 is TGTGCCAGCATGCGGGCCGACAGGGCAACCTACGAGCAGTACTTC.

The chain has TRBV19 and TRBJ2-4, with 8 bases aligning to TRBD1. CDR1 LNHDA and CDR2 SQIVND come from the germline V gene (reference sequence). The CDR3 is made up of 17 amino acids. V dropped 5 bases and J dropped 1; count of bases not matched to a gene: 10. This chain's CDR3 is CASSLKSGGAAKNIQYF. CDR3 DNA sequence: TGTGCCAGTAGTCTGAAGTCAGGGGGCGCTGCCAAAAACATTCAGTACTTC.

The genes are TRBV6-1 and TRBJ2-5; TRBD2 might be the D (6 bases). Trimming took off 0 bases at V and 5 bases at J, with 13 bases between the two ends. Germline assignment: CDR1 MNHNS and CDR2 SASEGT. The CDR3 consists of 15 residues. The CDR3 bases are TGTGCCAGCAGTGAAGCAGGAGGAGGGTGGGAGACCCAGTACTTC. Its translation is CASSEAGGGWETQYF.

This sequence joins TRBV14 and TRBJ1-2; weak D call: TRBD1 (6 bases). V was shortened by 4 bases and J by 2 bases, with 8 bases between the two germline ends. The CDR3 runs to 13 residues. Looked up from germline, CDR1 is SGHDN and CDR2 is FVKESK. Written as DNA, the CDR3 is TGTGCCAGCAGCCCGGACAGAAACTATGGCTACACCTTC. It codes for CASSPDRNYGYTF.

This chain uses TRBV5-1 with TRBJ2-1; 9 nucleotides match TRBD1. The CDR3 is 16 residues long. J gave up 5 bases and V 3 bases, and 9 bases lay outside the gene matches. Looked up from germline, CDR1 is SGHRS and CDR2 is YFSETQ. CDR3 bases: TGCGCCAGCAGCTCAAACAGGGGGCACCTAAACAATGAGCAGTTCTTC. Translating gives CASSSNRGHLNNEQFF.

J is TRBJ1-1 and V is TRBV11-1, with D unresolved. V was cut by 2 bases and J by 9 bases, with 10 bases left in between. CDR1 and CDR2 from the germline V gene are SGHAT and FQDESV (reference sequence). The length of the CDR3 is 12 residues. The CDR3 is CASSLLGRQAFF. The CDR3 nucleotides read TGTGCCAGCAGCTTACTCGGCAGGCAAGCTTTCTTT.

V gene TRBV6-1 combines with J gene TRBJ1-5; the D is unclear. The CDR3 is made up of 11 amino acids. Germline V gene sequence: CDR1 MNHNS, CDR2 SASEGT. With 0 bases removed from V and 12 bases from J, the gap between germline ends came to 6 bases. This CDR3 is CASSEAPRQHF. The CDR3 coding sequence is TGTGCCAGCAGTGAAGCCCCCCGCCAGCATTTT.

The chain combines TRBV18 with TRBJ1-1; a possible D gene is TRBD1 (6 bases). The CDR3 runs to 13 residues. Germline V gene data show CDR1 as KGHSH and CDR2 as LQKENI. The ends were cut back, 6 bases at V and 1 base at J, with 9 bases in the middle. The chain's CDR3 is CASSGGANTEAFF. In DNA, the CDR3 is TGTGCCAGCTCGGGGGGGGCGAACACTGAAGCTTTCTTT.

The V call is TRBV9, the J call TRBJ2-4; D may be TRBD2 (6 bases). Germline values: CDR1 SGDLS, CDR2 YYNGEE. The CDR3 runs to 13 residues. Trimming removed 4 bases at V and 5 bases at J, with 10 bases between. DNA for the CDR3: TGTGCCAGCAGCAAGCGGGCCGAAAACATTCAGTACTTC. Translating it yields CASSKRAENIQYF. The complete variable domain, with remaining parts taken from reference TRBV9 and TRBJ2-4, reads DSGVTQTPKHLITATGQRVTLRCSPRSGDLSVYWYQQSLDQGLQFLIQYYNGEERAKGNILERFSAQQFPDLHSELNLSSLELGDSALYFCASSKRAENIQYFGAGTRLSVL.

The chain has TRBV7-9 and TRBJ2-3, with 8 bases identical to TRBD1. Unmatched junction bases numbered 12, after V lost 4 bases and J lost 6 bases. Germline CDR1 is SEHNR and CDR2 is FQNEAQ (reference sequence). There are 16 residues in the CDR3. The CDR3: CASSSIRNRGIDTQYF. CDR3 nucleotides: TGTGCCAGCAGCTCCATCAGAAACAGGGGGATTGATACGCAGTATTTT.